The rows below give T cell receptor beta chains drawn from one sample of a study of T-cell memory formation after mild COVID-19. A single record per CDR3 protein comes from TCRdb applying MiXCR to the 5' RACE reads. The data contain roughly 400,000 distinct CDR3 sequences, about 17% of them seen just once; the ten biggest clones take up roughly 21%. The source material was PBMCs or a T cell subset sorted from them (not recorded which). The source of these receptors is a young man who had mild COVID-19 (a few samples of this study predate the infection). Cell type and time point are not known. CDR3s include the opening cysteine and the closing phenylalanine or tryptophan. D genes are given only for firm matches. Size values are once, few and many counts, or a class for expanded clones, and some rows have none.

>TRBV11-2|-|-|TRBJ2-5
TGTGCCAGCAGCTTAGTTCGGGGCCGGGGGGAGACCCAGTACTTC
CASSLVRGRGETQYF
>TRBV4-3|TRBD1|few|TRBJ2-7
TGCGCCAGCAGCCAAATGACAGGGCTATCCTACGAGCAGTACTTC
CASSQMTGLSYEQYF
>TRBV5-6|-|once|TRBJ1-6
TGTGCCAGCAGCCTGGGGGTAGCTGTCCATAATTCACCCCTCCACTTT
CASSLGVAVHNSPLHF
>TRBV12-3/TRBV12-4|-|-|TRBJ1-1
TGTGCCAGCAGTTTGATGATGGGGTTAGGAACTGAAGCTTTCTTT
CASSLMMGLGTEAFF
>TRBV18|-|-|TRBJ1-6
TGTGCCAGCTCACCACAGAAAGATTCACCCCTCCACTTT
CASSPQKDSPLHF
>TRBV28|TRBD1|few|TRBJ1-4
TGTGCCAGCATAAGGTCTCCACAGGGGGTTGGTGAAAAACTGTTTTTT
CASIRSPQGVGEKLFF
>TRBV29-1|TRBD2|-|TRBJ2-1
TGCAGCGTTGTAGGGACTAAGCAGTTCTTC
CSVVGTKQFF
>TRBV6-5|-|few|TRBJ2-6
TGTGCCAGCAAGATGGGCCTCTCTGGGGCCAACGTCCTGACTTTC
CASKMGLSGANVLTF
>TRBV6-5|-|-|TRBJ1-1
TGTGCCAGCAGAGCTCTGGGGGAGTACACTGAAGCTTTCTTT
CASRALGEYTEAFF
>TRBV24-1|-|-|TRBJ2-1
TGTGCCACCAGTGTCGCCGGGAGGGGGCTTGACAATGAGCAGTTCTTC
CATSVAGRGLDNEQFF
>TRBV12-3/TRBV12-4|-|-|TRBJ1-2
TGTGCCAGCAGTTCCACAGGAAATAACTATGGCTACACCTTC
CASSSTGNNYGYTF
>TRBV5-6|-|-|TRBJ1-1
TGTGCCAGCAGCTTGTCAAAAGAAGCTTTCTTT
CASSLSKEAFF
>TRBV3-1|-|-|TRBJ2-1
TGTGCCAGCAGCCGCCGGGACGGGGCCTACAATGAGCAGTTCTTC
CASSRRDGAYNEQFF
>TRBV5-6|-|large|TRBJ2-1
TGTGCCAGCAGCCCCGAGGGACGGCACAATGAGCAGTTCTTC
CASSPEGRHNEQFF
>TRBV5-4|-|few|TRBJ2-6
TGTGCCAGCAGCCCGTCCTCGTACGCGAGGGCCAACGTCCTGACTTTC
CASSPSSYARANVLTF
>TRBV27|-|-|TRBJ2-7
TGTGCCAGCAGTTTCGGACAGAGCTCCTACGAGCAGTACTTC
CASSFGQSSYEQYF
>TRBV29-1|-|-|TRBJ1-5
TGCAGCGTTGAAGAGACCCAGGGGCAGCCCCAGCATTTT
CSVEETQGQPQHF
>TRBV12-3/TRBV12-4|-|-|TRBJ1-4
TGTGCCAGCAGTGCGGACACCGCAACTAATGAAAAACTGTTTTTT
CASSADTATNEKLFF
>TRBV16|-|-|TRBJ2-5
TGTGCCAGCAGCGGGCGGCAGGTTGAGACCCAGTACTTC
CASSGRQVETQYF
>TRBV24-1|-|-|TRBJ2-1
TGTGCCACCAGTGCTCGGGGTACGTACAATGAGCAGTTCTTC
CATSARGTYNEQFF
>TRBV24-1|TRBD1|few|TRBJ2-7
TGTGCCACCAGAAGCGACAGGGTCTCCTACGAGCAGTACTTC
CATRSDRVSYEQYF
>TRBV29-1|-|-|TRBJ2-5
TGCAGCTACGCCAGGGGAAGTGGTTCGGAGACCCAGTACTTC
CSYARGSGSETQYF
>TRBV24-1|-|-|TRBJ2-5
TGTGCCACCAGTGATGTCCCGGGGGACCGGGGAGAGACCCAGTACTTC
CATSDVPGDRGETQYF
>TRBV29-1|-|-|TRBJ2-5
TGCAGCGTTGAGACCCAGAGACGCCAAGAGACCCAGTACTTC
CSVETQRRQETQYF
>TRBV12-5|-|-|TRBJ2-3
TGTGCTAGTGGTTTGGTACCAGGGCACGTATTACTTACAGATACGCAGTATTTT
CASGLVPGHVLLTDTQYF
>TRBV7-2|-|many|TRBJ1-1
TGTGCCAGCAGCTTAGATTGGGGGGGCTTCACTGAAGCTTTCTTT
CASSLDWGGFTEAFF
>TRBV27|TRBD2|few|TRBJ2-1
TGTGCCAGCACCACCGGGACTAGCGGCAACAATGAGCAGTTCTTC
CASTTGTSGNNEQFF
>TRBV10-3|-|-|TRBJ1-1
TGTGCCACCCTGAGAGGTCACGAGGGCACTGAAGCTTTCTTT
CATLRGHEGTEAFF
>TRBV6-6|-|few|TRBJ2-5
TGTGCCAGCAGTTACGTCCGGTACCAAGAGACCCAGTACTTC
CASSYVRYQETQYF
>TRBV6-5|-|few|TRBJ1-2
TGTGCCAGCAGTGATCGTCAGGGCTGGGGCTACACCTTC
CASSDRQGWGYTF
>TRBV4-1|-|few|TRBJ1-5
TGCGCCAGCAGCGAGAGGCTAGGGAATCAGCCCCAGCATTTT
CASSERLGNQPQHF
>TRBV5-1|-|many|TRBJ1-2
TGCGCCAGCAGCTTGAAGACAAACTATGGCTACACCTTC
CASSLKTNYGYTF
>TRBV7-2|TRBD2|few|TRBJ2-3
TGTGCCAGCAGAATAGCGGGGGGAAGCACAAATACGCAGTATTTT
CASRIAGGSTNTQYF
>TRBV30|-|-|TRBJ1-1
TGTGCCTGGGGATTGAACACTGAAGCTTTCTTT
CAWGLNTEAFF
>TRBV2|-|few|TRBJ1-2
TGTGCCAGCAGCCCTCGCACTGACGGAGGCTATGGCTACACCTTC
CASSPRTDGGYGYTF
>TRBV20-1|-|-|TRBJ2-5
TGCAGTACCAATCCGAGGGGCGCGATAGAGACCCAGTACTTC
CSTNPRGAIETQYF
>TRBV3-1|TRBD2|few|TRBJ2-5
TGTGCCAGCAGCCAATTTCTAGCGGGGCAAGAGACCCAGTACTTC
CASSQFLAGQETQYF